What follows are 30 T cell receptor beta chains derived from one specimen sequenced in a study of T cell responses to AZD1222 COVID-19 vaccine. Repertoires were generated with immunoSEQ multiplex PCR, while TCRdb's copy carries only in-frame clones and drops some. The sample shows around 80,000 clones, roughly nine tenths of them seen only once. The sequencing here drew on peripheral blood, taken 28 days after the second AZD1222 dose. Source of these receptors: an adult who received the AZD1222 COVID-19 vaccine.

The V call is TRBV7-9, the J call TRBJ1-1; maybe TRBD1 (5 bases). Germline assignment: CDR1 SEHNR and CDR2 FQNEAQ (reference sequence). V lost 8 bases and J lost 5, with 9 bases in between. This CDR3 has 11 amino acids. The CDR3 DNA sequence: TGTGCCAGCTTGGGGGGGACTGAAGCTTTCTTT. This gives the protein CASLGGTEAFF. The full variable domain, in which reference TRBV7-9 and TRBJ1-1 provide the parts outside the CDR3, is DTGVSQNPRHKITKRGQNVTFRCDPISEHNRLYWYRQTLGQGPEFLTYFQNEAQLEKSRLLSDRFSAERPKGSFSTLEIQRTEQGDSAMYLCASLGGTEAFFGQGTRLTVV.

This sequence joins TRBV4-3 and TRBJ2-2; D remains ambiguous. Germline CDR1 and CDR2: LGHNA and YSLEER. The CDR3 covers 17 residues. V shed 1 base and J shed 5 bases, with 17 bases lying between them. The CDR3 loop is CASSQGAAHATTGELFF. The CDR3, as DNA: TGCGCCAGCAGCCAAGGTGCGGCCCATGCGACGACCGGGGAGCTGTTTTTT.

V gene TRBV6-5 combines with J gene TRBJ2-7; 8 bases are a match to TRBD2. V dropped 8 bases and J dropped 4; count of bases not matched to a gene: 7. Germline CDR1 and CDR2: MNHEY and SVGAGI. This CDR3 is 13 amino acids long. CDR3: CASWSGSGYEQYF. CDR3 DNA sequence: TGTGCCAGCTGGAGCGGGAGTGGGTACGAGCAGTACTTC.

The count of this clone is one. The V gene is TRBV5-1, the J gene TRBJ2-1; D tentatively reads TRBD1 or TRBD2 (5 bases each). Germline assignment: CDR1 SGHRS and CDR2 YFSETQ. The CDR3 loop spans 15 amino acids. The V end was cut by 4 bases, the J end by 2 bases, with 13 bases between. CDR3 protein: CASSPVRDPYNEQFF. In DNA, the CDR3 is TGCGCCAGCAGCCCCGTCAGGGACCCCTACAATGAGCAGTTCTTC.

The J gene is TRBJ2-7, the V gene TRBV14, with D uncertain. The CDR3 runs 11 residues. Germline CDR1 and CDR2: SGHDN and FVKESK. Trimming removed 1 base at V and 4 bases at J, with 2 bases between. In nucleotides, the CDR3 is TGTGCCAGCAGCCAAGGTTACGAGCAGTACTTC. Translation gives CASSQGYEQYF.

The chain recombines TRBV6-5 with TRBJ1-4; D unresolved. Germline V gives CDR1 MNHEY, CDR2 SVGAGI. The ends were cut back, 0 bases at V and 7 bases at J, with 12 bases in the middle. CDR3 length: 15 residues. The CDR3 DNA is TGTGCCAGCAGTTACTCTCCGGCGGGGATTGAAAAACTGTTTTTT. Its protein is CASSYSPAGIEKLFF.

V and J are TRBV5-1 and TRBJ1-5, with 7 positions matching TRBD1. Germline trimming cut 0 bases from V and 3 bases from J; bases unmatched to any gene: 3. The CDR3 extends over 15 amino acids. Looked up from germline, CDR1 is SGHRS and CDR2 is YFSETQ. CDR3 DNA: TGCGCCAGCAGCTTGGAGGGGACAGCCAATCAGCCCCAGCATTTT. This encodes CASSLEGTANQPQHF.

This clone came up a few times. The chain links TRBV24-1 to TRBJ1-2; 9 nucleotides match TRBD1. The germline V gene encodes CDR1 KGHDR and CDR2 SFDVKD. V gave up 8 bases and J gave up 7 bases; unmatched junction bases: 13. This CDR3 has 15 residues. CDR3 region: CATTGTGSPPGGYTF. The CDR3 coding sequence is TGTGCCACCACAGGGACAGGGAGTCCCCCTGGTGGCTACACCTTC.

The chain couples TRBV7-8 to TRBJ1-6; 8 bases fit TRBD1. The length of the CDR3 is 16 residues. The V and J ends lost 5 bases and 5 bases, in that order; junction bases with no gene match: 8. Germline CDR1 is SGHVS and CDR2 is FQNEAQ. In DNA form, the CDR3 reads TGTGCCAGCAGCCCTCTCTCGACAGGGGATAATTCACCCCTCCACTTT. Amino acids: CASSPLSTGDNSPLHF. Using reference TRBV7-8 and TRBJ1-6 for the parts outside the CDR3, the full variable domain is GAGVSQSPRYKVAKRGQDVALRCDPISGHVSLFWYQQALGQGPEFLTYFQNEAQLDKSGLPSDRFFAERPEGSVSTLKIQRTQQEDSAVYLCASSPLSTGDNSPLHFGNGTRLTVT.

The genes are TRBV7-9 and TRBJ2-5; weak D call: TRBD2 (7 bases). The CDR3 is 15 residues long. V lost 8 bases, J lost 5 bases, and 21 bases lay in between. Germline CDR1 reads SEHNR; CDR2 reads FQNEAQ (reference sequence). The CDR3 bases are TGTGCCAGCCAGCTTAGGGGGGGCGGATCGGAGACCCAGTACTTC. Translated, it gives CASQLRGGGSETQYF.

This chain links TRBV20-1 with TRBJ1-1; D unclear. Trimming stripped 1 base from V and 5 bases from J, with 5 bases between. CDR1 and CDR2 (germline): DFQATT, SNEGSKA (reference sequence). The CDR3 runs to 11 residues. CDR3 sequence reads: CSARGGTEAFF. CDR3 DNA: TGCAGTGCTAGAGGCGGGACTGAAGCTTTCTTT.

The chain joins TRBV12-5 to TRBJ1-1; 7 nucleotides line up with TRBD1. V was pared by 1 base and J by 3 bases, with 5 bases of the junction left unmatched. Germline CDR1 reads LGHNT; CDR2 reads FRNRAP. This CDR3 spans 15 amino acids. The CDR3 sequence: CASGLGQGRYTEAFF. CDR3 bases: TGTGCTAGTGGTTTGGGACAGGGAAGGTACACTGAAGCTTTCTTT.

The DNA of the CDR3 is TGCGCCAGCAGCTCCGGACAGGGGGGCACTGAAGCTTTCTTT. It specifies CASSSGQGGTEAFF. The chain links TRBV5-1 to TRBJ1-1; 10 bases are a match to TRBD1. The CDR3 totals 14 residues. The V gene end was trimmed by 3 bases and the J gene end by 4 bases; junction bases not matched to a gene: 3. Germline V gene sequence: CDR1 SGHRS, CDR2 YFSETQ.

The chain combines TRBV7-9 with TRBJ2-3; 9 nucleotides align to TRBD1. V trimming: 4 bases; J trimming: 4 bases; junction bases outside the gene matches: 9. Germline CDR1 is SEHNR and CDR2 is FQNEAQ (reference sequence). This CDR3 is built from 16 residues. The CDR3 DNA is TGTGCCAGCAGCTCAAGGGACAGGGCCTGGGCAGATACGCAGTATTTT. Translated, it gives CASSSRDRAWADTQYF.

In its sample, this clone was seen a few times. This chain links TRBV5-8 with TRBJ2-1, with no clear D. CDR3 length: 17 amino acids. Germline V gene data show CDR1 as SGHTS and CDR2 as YDEGEE. Between the trimmed V and J ends, which lost 4 bases and 0 bases, there was a span of 17 bases. This chain's CDR3 is CASSPTEIRDSYNEQFF. CDR3 DNA: TGTGCCAGCAGCCCGACGGAGATACGAGACTCCTACAATGAGCAGTTCTTC.

The chain has TRBV25-1 and TRBJ1-1; D gene ambiguous. CDR1 MGHDK and CDR2 SYGVNS come from the germline V gene. This CDR3 has 13 residues. V was trimmed by 4 bases and J by 3 bases, leaving 9 bases between them. In DNA form, the CDR3 reads TGTGCCAGCAGTGCCTTCAGTTACACTGAAGCTTTCTTT. Its translation: CASSAFSYTEAFF. The variable domain in full, completed from reference TRBV25-1 and TRBJ1-1, reads EADIYQTPRYLVIGTGKKITLECSQTMGHDKMYWYQQDPGMELHLIHYSYGVNSTEKGDLSSESTVSRIRTEHFPLTLESARPSHTSQYLCASSAFSYTEAFFGQGTRLTVV.

The V call is TRBV25-1, the J call TRBJ1-4, with D tentatively TRBD1 (5 bases). This CDR3 spans 15 amino acids. Germline CDR1 reads MGHDK; CDR2 reads SYGVNS. The ends were cut back, 3 bases at V and 7 bases at J, with 15 bases in the middle. CDR3 coding DNA: TGTGCCAGCAGTGACCCCGGGACCGTGGGTGAAAAACTGTTTTTT. Residues: CASSDPGTVGEKLFF.

The rearrangement joins TRBV19 to TRBJ1-1; D call uncertain. V shed 6 bases and J shed 0 bases, with 14 bases lying between them. This CDR3 comprises 15 residues. Germline values: CDR1 LNHDA, CDR2 SQIVND (reference sequence). The CDR3 bases are TGTGCCAGTAGCTTCCAAAGTGGCCTGAACACTGAAGCTTTCTTT. Amino acid sequence: CASSFQSGLNTEAFF.

The rearrangement joins TRBV6-5 to TRBJ2-7, with D hard to call. Germline V gives CDR1 MNHEY, CDR2 SVGAGI. The CDR3 loop spans 11 amino acids. V was pared by 6 bases and J by 3 bases, with 6 bases between. As DNA, the CDR3 is TGTGCCAGCAGCCACAACTACGAGCAGTACTTC. It codes for CASSHNYEQYF.

The V call is TRBV18, the J call TRBJ1-2, with D maybe TRBD1 (5 bases). Germline V gives CDR1 KGHSH, CDR2 LQKENI. There are 16 residues in the CDR3. The V and J ends lost 3 bases and 6 bases respectively, with 20 bases between them. Here the CDR3 DNA reads TGTGCCAGCTCACCCACCCCCCAGGGCCCCGTGAATGGCTACACCTTC. Translation gives CASSPTPQGPVNGYTF. The full variable domain, in which reference TRBV18 and TRBJ1-2 provide the parts outside the CDR3, is NAGVMQNPRHLVRRRGQEARLRCSPMKGHSHVYWYRQLPEEGLKFMVYLQKENIIDESGMPKERFSAEFPKEGPSILRIQQVVRGDSAAYFCASSPTPQGPVNGYTFGSGTRLTVV.

The chain uses TRBV18 and TRBJ2-7, with D maybe TRBD1 (7 bases). Germline V gives CDR1 KGHSH, CDR2 LQKENI. V lost 6 bases, J lost 4 bases, and 22 bases lay in between. This CDR3 spans 16 amino acids. CDR3 region: CASSTGAGHRGYEQYF. The CDR3 DNA sequence: TGTGCCAGCTCTACAGGGGCGGGGCACAGGGGTTACGAGCAGTACTTC.

The V call is TRBV5-1, the J call TRBJ1-2, with D possibly matching TRBD1 (5 bases). This CDR3 region has 14 residues. V gave up 0 bases and J gave up 8 bases, with 14 bases separating them. Germline CDR1 is SGHRS and CDR2 is YFSETQ. This CDR3 reads CASSLVYLGDGYTF. The CDR3 DNA sequence: TGCGCCAGCAGCTTGGTTTACCTAGGGGACGGCTACACCTTC. The full variable domain, with the rest looked up from reference TRBV5-1 and TRBJ1-2, is KAGVTQTPRYLIKTRGQQVTLSCSPISGHRSVSWYQQTPGQGLQFLFEYFSETQRNKGNFPGRFSGRQFSNSRSEMNVSTLELGDSALYLCASSLVYLGDGYTFGSGTRLTVV.

The rearrangement uses TRBV7-9 and TRBJ2-1; TRBD2 matches 7 bases. CDR1 and CDR2 from the germline V gene are SEHNR and FQNEAQ (reference sequence). V was pared by 6 bases and J by 9 bases, with 11 bases of the junction left unmatched. The CDR3 runs to 14 residues. CDR3 amino acids: CASREGGGSGEQFF. The CDR3 DNA reads as TGTGCCAGCAGAGAAGGCGGCGGGAGTGGTGAGCAGTTCTTC.

The DNA for the CDR3 is TGTGCCAGCAGTATGGACACTAATGAAAAACTGTTTTTT. It is translated as CASSMDTNEKLFF. V usage is TRBV12-3 or TRBV12-4 and J usage is TRBJ1-4, with D unclear. V was trimmed by 5 bases and J by 2 bases, leaving 6 bases between them. The CDR3 is made up of 13 amino acids.

This clone was counted a single time. The rearrangement uses TRBV7-2 and TRBJ2-2, with TRBD2 identical over 10 bases. With V trimmed by 6 bases and J by 4 bases, 8 bases remained unmatched. CDR1 and CDR2 (germline): SGHTA, FQGNSA. The CDR3 is made up of 16 amino acids. The CDR3 sequence: CASRPPSGSVTGELFF. The DNA for the CDR3 is TGTGCCAGCAGGCCTCCTAGCGGGAGTGTCACCGGGGAGCTGTTTTTT.

This clone has only one observation. This rearrangement joins TRBV15 to TRBJ1-2, with D unresolved. CDR1 is LNHNV and CDR2 is YYDKDF in the germline V gene (reference sequence). Trimming stripped 3 bases from V and 7 bases from J, with 9 bases between. The CDR3 has 12 amino acids. The DNA for the CDR3 is TGTGCCACCAGCAGGGGCCAGACTGGCTACACCTTC. Encoded protein: CATSRGQTGYTF.

The chain uses TRBV3-1 (or the pseudogene TRBV3-2) and TRBJ2-5; possible D gene TRBD2, 6 bases. The germline V and J ends were trimmed by 1 base and 1 base, with 13 bases remaining between them. The CDR3 has 16 amino acids. In germline, CDR1 is LGHDT, CDR2 YNNKEL (reference sequence). Written as DNA, the CDR3 is TGTGCCAGCAGCCAAGGGGTGGCGCGGGGCCAAGAGACCCAGTACTTC. This encodes CASSQGVARGQETQYF.

The rearrangement links TRBV7-6 to TRBJ1-4; possible D gene TRBD1, 6 bases. Per germline, CDR1 SGHVS and CDR2 FNYEAQ. V was pared by 1 base and J by 5 bases, with 11 bases between. The CDR3 is made up of 15 amino acids. CDR3 coding DNA: TGTGCCAGCAGCTTAGGTGGGACACCGAATGAAAAACTGTTTTTT. This gives the protein CASSLGGTPNEKLFF.

This clone was seen just once. This chain uses TRBV7-9 with TRBJ2-3; D may be TRBD2 (5 bases). Trimming cost V 0 bases and J 2 bases, with 21 bases left between them. The CDR3 loop spans 19 amino acids. Germline V gene lookup returns CDR1 SEHNR and CDR2 FQNEAQ (reference sequence). The CDR3 DNA follows: TGTGCCAGCAGCTTAGCGCGGTTTGTCGGAGCGGCAAACACAGATACGCAGTATTTT. It specifies CASSLARFVGAANTDTQYF. Full variable domain (remainder filled in from reference TRBV7-9 and TRBJ2-3): DTGVSQNPRHKITKRGQNVTFRCDPISEHNRLYWYRQTLGQGPEFLTYFQNEAQLEKSRLLSDRFSAERPKGSFSTLEIQRTEQGDSAMYLCASSLARFVGAANTDTQYFGPGTRLTVL.

The genes are TRBV19 and TRBJ2-3; TRBD2 aligns across 11 bases. This CDR3 contains 15 residues. Looked up from germline, CDR1 is LNHDA and CDR2 is SQIVND (reference sequence). V lost 3 bases, J lost 5 bases, and 4 bases stayed unmatched. In DNA form, the CDR3 reads TGTGCCAGTAGTATTTTTCTAGCGGGAGGAGATACGCAGTATTTT. Its protein product is CASSIFLAGGDTQYF.